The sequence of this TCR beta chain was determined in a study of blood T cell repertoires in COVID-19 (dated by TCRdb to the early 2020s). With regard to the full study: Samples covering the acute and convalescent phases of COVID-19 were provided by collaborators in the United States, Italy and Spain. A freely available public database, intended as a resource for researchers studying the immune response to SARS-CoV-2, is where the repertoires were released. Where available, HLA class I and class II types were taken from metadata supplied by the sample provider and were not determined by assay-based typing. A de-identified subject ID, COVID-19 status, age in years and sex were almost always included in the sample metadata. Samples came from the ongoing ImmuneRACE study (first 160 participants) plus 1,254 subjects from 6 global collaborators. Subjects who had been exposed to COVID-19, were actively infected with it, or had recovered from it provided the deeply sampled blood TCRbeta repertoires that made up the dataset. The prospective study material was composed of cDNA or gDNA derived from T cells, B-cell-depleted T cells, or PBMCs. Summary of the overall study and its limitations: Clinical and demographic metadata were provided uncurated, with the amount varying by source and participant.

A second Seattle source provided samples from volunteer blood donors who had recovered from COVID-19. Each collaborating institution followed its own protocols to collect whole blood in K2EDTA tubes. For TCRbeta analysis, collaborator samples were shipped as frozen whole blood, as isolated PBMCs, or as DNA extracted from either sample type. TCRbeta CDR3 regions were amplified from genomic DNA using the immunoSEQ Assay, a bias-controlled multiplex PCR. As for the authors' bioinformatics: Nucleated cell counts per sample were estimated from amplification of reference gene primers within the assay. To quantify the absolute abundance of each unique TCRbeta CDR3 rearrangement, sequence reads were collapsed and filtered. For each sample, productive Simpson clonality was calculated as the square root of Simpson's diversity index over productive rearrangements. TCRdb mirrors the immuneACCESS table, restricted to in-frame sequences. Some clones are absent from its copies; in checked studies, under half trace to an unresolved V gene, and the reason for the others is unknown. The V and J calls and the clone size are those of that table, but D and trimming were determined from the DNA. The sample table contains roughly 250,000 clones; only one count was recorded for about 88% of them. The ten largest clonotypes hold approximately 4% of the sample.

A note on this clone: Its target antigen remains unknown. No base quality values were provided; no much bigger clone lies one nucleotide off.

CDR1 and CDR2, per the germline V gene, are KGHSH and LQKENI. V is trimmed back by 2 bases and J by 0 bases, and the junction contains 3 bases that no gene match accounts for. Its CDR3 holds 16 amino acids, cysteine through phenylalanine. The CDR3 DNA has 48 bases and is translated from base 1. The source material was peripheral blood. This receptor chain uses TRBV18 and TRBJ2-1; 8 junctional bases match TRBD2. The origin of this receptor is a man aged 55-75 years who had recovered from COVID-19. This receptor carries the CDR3 CASSPVAGSSYNEQFF. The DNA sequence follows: TGTGCCAGCTCACCAGTAGCGGGGAGCTCCTACAATGAGCAGTTCTTC.